This T cell receptor beta chain emerged from a study of cytomegalovirus exposure and HLA in healthy donors. The wider study: The 90 to 150 validation repertoires, a later analysis reported, used the same platform as the 600 to 700 first-cohort repertoires. Study-level points and caveats: A list of 150 to 200 TCR beta chains associated with cytomegalovirus was given. That first-cohort TCR clusters tended to co-occur in the roughly 130 validation repertoires was found in a later analysis.

As concerns this clone: As yet, its antigen is unknown.

Method: immunoSEQ multiplex PCR; TCRdb's copy keeps in-frame clones and lacks some. The top ten clones hold approximately 0.9% of a sample with about 280,000 clones, roughly 90% of them seen once. The CDR3 runs 15 residues. Looked up from germline, CDR1 is MGHRA and CDR2 is YSYEKL. Trimming shortened V by 6 bases and J by 2 bases, and 14 bases separated the two germline ends. V gene TRBV4-1 combines with J gene TRBJ1-5, with D perhaps matching TRBD1 (5 bases). The sequenced material came from PBMCs. This clonotype was sampled from a woman under 30 in good health and CMV-seronegative. CDR3 sequence: CASSRFDSGNQPQHF. CDR3 DNA sequence: TGCGCCAGCAGTCGGTTCGACAGCGGCAATCAGCCCCAGCATTTT.